This entry is about one TCR beta chain. Its antigen is still unknown. TCRdb ran MiXCR on the 5' RACE reads and lists one entry per CDR3 protein. Of just over 450,000 distinct CDR3 sequences listed, 12% to 15% are singletons. The sample comes from a study of identical twins. Study observations and caveats: These conclusions were based on statistical analysis (cross-sectional, not following the same donors).

CDR1 and CDR2 (germline): SGHRS, YFSETQ. This CDR3 region has 17 residues. The V gene lost 6 bases and the J gene lost 0 bases, with 20 bases spanning the gap. These same records also appear under a second study, on yellow fever vaccine responses in identical twins. As that report states: Vaccine-induced T cell responses in twins were reportedly observed to appear partly convergent, partly personalized.

Sequenced material: CD4+ T cells sorted from blood. The source is a woman between 18 and 29 years old in good health. The V and J genes are TRBV5-1 and TRBJ2-3, with D perhaps TRBD1 or TRBD2 (6 bases each). The CDR3 nucleotides are TGCGCCAGCACAATGAGGGGGACTGGCCTTAGCACAGATACGCAGTATTTT. Its protein product is CASTMRGTGLSTDTQYF.